This TCR beta chain was profiled in a study of T cell clones after liver transplantation. As for the study in general: In this trial, immunosuppression withdrawal was attempted within 2 years of liver transplant. TCRbeta sequencing after a pre-transplant mixed lymphocyte reaction identified graft-donor-reactive clones, later tracked in post-transplant blood. Without induction therapy, subjects received standard immunosuppression until 12-24 months post-transplant. Blood was drawn pre-transplant, before withdrawal, and after full or failed withdrawal.

Trimming cost V 3 bases and J 1 base, with 6 bases left between them. Germline values: CDR1 SGHAT, CDR2 FQDESV (reference sequence). This CDR3 has 13 amino acids. Profiled with immunoSEQ multiplex PCR; TCRdb holds only in-frame clones, not every one. The sample has some 80,000 clones, about 82% seen once. The TCR originated in a human patient who received a liver transplant. A share of the T cells may be of graft donor origin. This sample comprised CD4+ T cells from blood, obtained around 42 months after liver transplant. The chain joins TRBV11-1 to TRBJ1-2; no clear D gene. CDR3 sequence: CASSFGLNYGYTF. The CDR3 coding sequence is TGTGCCAGCAGCTTTGGTCTTAACTATGGCTACACCTTC.